The 20 T cell receptor beta chains reported below all come from one sample, sequenced in a study of OX40 agonist ivuxolimab in advanced cancers. Receptors were amplified or captured by the immunoSEQ multiplex PCR assay. TCRdb retrieved this table from immuneACCESS and kept in-frame rearrangements only. Not all clones are present; in checked studies, unresolved V genes account for under half, and no reason is known for the remainder. In all, the sample holds over 55,000 clones, and 65% to 85% of those were seen once. The top ten constitute around 8.2% of the sample. Material: CD4+ or CD8+ T cells sorted from blood, obtained in a trial of the OX40 agonist ivuxolimab. These receptors originate from an adult with an advanced solid tumor such as melanoma, head and neck, liver or kidney cancer.

The chain recombines TRBV28 with TRBJ2-5; D possibly corresponds to TRBD2 (5 bases). The CDR3 extends over 15 amino acids. CDR1 and CDR2 from the germline V gene are MDHEN and SYDVKM. V was cut by 3 bases and J by 7 bases, with 18 bases left in between. The CDR3: CASSFGDREAGTQYF. The DNA of the CDR3 is TGTGCCAGCAGTTTCGGGGATCGGGAAGCCGGGACCCAGTACTTC.

This chain links TRBV21-1 with TRBJ1-5; TRBD1, the table's D call, was not compared with the DNA. TRBV21-1 is annotated as a pseudogene. The CDR3 loop spans 16 amino acids. CDR3 residues: CASSGGTAVSNQPQHF. The CDR3 bases are TGTGCCAGCAGCGGAGGGACAGCGGTTAGCAATCAGCCCCAGCATTTT.

In this sample, this clone turned up a few times. The chain recombines TRBV28 with TRBJ1-5, with TRBD1 matching over 10 bases. Trimming took 6 bases from V and 5 from J; bases not matched to a gene: 7. CDR3 length equals 15 residues. Germline CDR1 reads MDHEN; CDR2 reads SYDVKM. The CDR3 nucleotides read TGTGCCAGCAGCCCGGGACAGGGGACCTATCAGCCCCAGCATTTT. It is translated as CASSPGQGTYQPQHF.

The J gene is TRBJ2-3, the V gene TRBV5-1; D is perhaps TRBD2 (6 bases). Trimming cost V 5 bases and J 2 bases, with 15 bases left between them. CDR3 length: 15 amino acids. Germline CDR1 SGHRS, CDR2 YFSETQ. The CDR3, as DNA: TGCGCCAGCAGACGCGGGACGGAGAACACAGATACGCAGTATTTT. This codes for CASRRGTENTDTQYF.

The rearrangement uses TRBV9 and TRBJ2-4, with D maybe TRBD1 (6 bases). Trimming stripped 3 bases from V and 13 bases from J, with 26 bases between. The CDR3 contains 16 residues. CDR1 SGDLS and CDR2 YYNGEE come from the germline V gene. CDR3 in DNA: TGTGCCAGCAGCGCAACACAGGGAGAATATGATTTGGGGCAGTACTTC. Encoded protein: CASSATQGEYDLGQYF.

The chain combines TRBV18 with TRBJ1-4; 8 positions agree with TRBD1. The CDR3 consists of 14 residues. CDR1 and CDR2 from the germline V gene are KGHSH and LQKENI. Losses at the gene ends were 4 bases for V and 7 bases for J; bases not matched to a gene: 5. The CDR3 loop reads CASSLGQATEKLFF. Here the CDR3 DNA reads TGTGCCAGCTCACTGGGACAGGCAACTGAAAAACTGTTTTTT.

The chain links TRBV2 to TRBJ1-5; no clear D. This CDR3 spans 12 amino acids. Germline V gene lookup returns CDR1 SNHLY and CDR2 FYNNEI. V lost 6 bases and J lost 7, with 10 bases in between. The CDR3: CASSPYGQPQHF. Written as DNA, the CDR3 is TGTGCCAGCAGCCCCTACGGACAGCCCCAGCATTTT.

The chain couples TRBV28 to TRBJ2-3; 8 bases agree with TRBD2. J lost 6 bases, V lost 3 bases, and 8 bases had no gene match. In germline, CDR1 is MDHEN, CDR2 SYDVKM. The CDR3 has 15 amino acids. CDR3 sequence reads: CASSFRSGSGDTQYF. CDR3 bases: TGTGCCAGCAGTTTTAGGAGCGGGAGTGGGGATACGCAGTATTTT.

In regard to this clone: The identical CDR3 is also encoded by other nucleotide sequences in the sample. This chain connects TRBV5-4 to TRBJ2-2; tentative D call: TRBD2 (7 bases). Germline V CDR1 and CDR2: SGHNT, YYREEE (reference sequence). The CDR3 is 15 residues long. V lost 4 bases and J lost 1, with 11 bases in between. The CDR3 sequence is CASSRGGQNTGELFF. The CDR3 region has the DNA TGTGCCAGCAGCAGGGGGGGGCAGAACACCGGGGAGCTGTTTTTT.

The rearrangement uses TRBV2 and TRBJ2-1; tentative D call: TRBD2 (6 bases). The V and J ends lost 7 bases and 0 bases respectively, with 13 bases between them. Germline V CDR1 and CDR2: SNHLY, FYNNEI. The CDR3 runs to 15 residues. The CDR3: CASKGPGSSYNEQFF. In nucleotides, the CDR3 is TGTGCCAGCAAAGGGCCCGGGAGCTCCTACAATGAGCAGTTCTTC.

The rearrangement joins TRBV28 to TRBJ2-7; D remains unclear. The ends were cut back, 7 bases at V and 2 bases at J, with 18 bases in the middle. Germline-derived CDR1 and CDR2 are MDHEN and SYDVKM. This CDR3 spans 15 amino acids. DNA for the CDR3: TGTGCCAGCACCTCCCTCGGTGCAGATGCCTACGAGCAGTACGTC. This sequence encodes CASTSLGADAYEQYV.

The chain is built from TRBV20-1 and TRBJ1-2; D gene uncertain. V gave up 3 bases and J gave up 5 bases, with 7 bases separating them. Per the germline V gene, CDR1 is DFQATT and CDR2 is SNEGSKA (reference sequence). The length of the CDR3 is 11 residues. For the CDR3, the DNA is TGCAGTGCTAGTTCGGATTATGGCTACACCTTC. Translating gives CSASSDYGYTF.

This clone came up a few times. The rearrangement links TRBV19 to TRBJ1-1, with TRBD1 matching over 9 bases. This CDR3 comprises 15 residues. J gave up 6 bases and V 4 bases, and 9 bases lay outside the gene matches. Looked up from germline, CDR1 is LNHDA and CDR2 is SQIVND (reference sequence). The CDR3 spells CASSKYGQGSAEAFF. Written as DNA, the CDR3 is TGTGCCAGTAGTAAATACGGACAGGGGAGCGCTGAAGCTTTCTTT.

This clone appeared once. The V and J genes are TRBV7-8 and TRBJ1-2; D may be TRBD1 (5 bases). Trimming removed 5 bases from V and 4 bases from J, with 14 bases in between. Germline V CDR1 and CDR2: SGHVS, FQNEAQ. The length of the CDR3 is 14 residues. The CDR3 DNA follows: TGTGCCAGCAGCCCCGGGACGGAAGGCTATGGCTACACCTTC. Its protein product is CASSPGTEGYGYTF.

This clone showed up just a few times. This chain's CDR3 is CSVQLNTEAFF. DNA of the CDR3: TGCAGCGTCCAGCTGAACACTGAAGCTTTCTTT. V is TRBV29-1 and J is TRBJ1-1; D unclear. Trimming shortened V by 6 bases and J by 0 bases, and 5 bases separated the two germline ends. There are 11 residues in the CDR3. The germline CDR1 and CDR2 sequences are SQVTM and ANQGSEA.

This chain connects TRBV2 to TRBJ1-3, with no clear D. Germline values: CDR1 SNHLY, CDR2 FYNNEI. V lost 4 bases and J lost 6, with 7 bases in between. CDR3 length equals 12 residues. For the CDR3, the DNA is TGTGCCAGCAGTGCGTACTCAAACACCATATATTTT. It yields the protein CASSAYSNTIYF. The full variable domain, its missing parts supplied by reference TRBV2 and TRBJ1-3, is EPEVTQTPSHQVTQMGQEVILRCVPISNHLYFYWYRQILGQKVEFLVSFYNNEISEKSEIFDDQFSVERPDGSNFTLKIRSTKLEDSAMYFCASSAYSNTIYFGEGSWLTVV.

The gene calls are TRBV5-1 and TRBJ1-1; D might be TRBD1 (6 bases). Trimming stripped 0 bases from V and 1 base from J, with 13 bases between. The V gene's germline CDR1 is SGHRS and CDR2 YFSETQ. There are 16 residues in the CDR3. The CDR3 protein is CASSLASGVGNTEAFF. CDR3 nucleotides: TGCGCCAGCAGCTTGGCTTCAGGGGTGGGGAACACTGAAGCTTTCTTT. The full variable domain, in which reference TRBV5-1 and TRBJ1-1 provide the parts outside the CDR3, is KAGVTQTPRYLIKTRGQQVTLSCSPISGHRSVSWYQQTPGQGLQFLFEYFSETQRNKGNFPGRFSGRQFSNSRSEMNVSTLELGDSALYLCASSLASGVGNTEAFFGQGTRLTVV.

V and J are TRBV19 and TRBJ2-3; 7 bases line up with TRBD2. Germline values: CDR1 LNHDA, CDR2 SQIVND (reference sequence). The CDR3 consists of 18 residues. After removal of 0 bases from V and 2 bases from J, the junction contained 11 bases not matched to a gene. CDR3 nucleotides: TGTGCCAGTAGTATAGATGTATCGGGAGGCCCGCACACAGATACGCAGTATTTT. Translation: CASSIDVSGGPHTDTQYF.

The V gene is TRBV4-3, the J gene TRBJ1-5; D is uncertain. The V end lost 1 base, the J end lost 0 bases, and 1 base lay between the germline ends. The CDR3 is 13 residues long. The V gene's germline CDR1 is LGHNA and CDR2 YSLEER. CDR3 loop: CASSQGSNQPQHF. The CDR3 DNA sequence: TGCGCCAGCAGCCAAGGTAGCAATCAGCCCCAGCATTTT.

The gene calls are TRBV7-2 and TRBJ2-3; 9 bases line up with TRBD2. Per germline, CDR1 SGHTA and CDR2 FQGNSA. The CDR3 sequence is 13 residues long. V shed 10 bases, J shed 9 bases, and the junction held 11 bases outside the gene matches. CDR3 nucleotide sequence: TGTGCCACCGAACCCGGGGGACTAGCAACGCAGTATTTT. Translation: CATEPGGLATQYF.